Listed here are 3 T cell receptor beta chains from one sample, sequenced in a study of blood T cell repertoires in COVID-19. The repertoire was sequenced with immunoSEQ multiplex PCR; TCRdb's copy has only in-frame clones and lacks some. The sample holds approximately 76,000 clones, around four fifths seen once. Sequencing was carried out using peripheral blood. These receptors all come from a man of 80 years or more with active or convalescent COVID-19.

The chain combines TRBV7-9 with TRBJ1-3; no clear D. V lost 1 base, J lost 0 bases, and 4 bases lay in between. The CDR3 has 14 residues. In germline, CDR1 is SEHNR, CDR2 FQNEAQ (reference sequence). The DNA for the CDR3 is TGTGCCAGCAGCTTAGGTATCTCTGGAAACACCATATATTTT. Residues: CASSLGISGNTIYF.

The rearrangement links TRBV28 to TRBJ1-6; 7 bases match TRBD1. The V segment lost 6 bases and the J segment 9 bases; nucleotides outside the gene matches: 17. This CDR3 spans 17 amino acids. Germline values: CDR1 MDHEN, CDR2 SYDVKM. The CDR3 loop reads CASRTDGTANRGSPLHF. In nucleotides, the CDR3 is TGTGCCAGCAGGACGGATGGGACAGCAAACAGGGGTTCACCCCTCCACTTT.

The chain recombines TRBV28 with TRBJ1-4; 8 nucleotides match TRBD1. Looked up from germline, CDR1 is MDHEN and CDR2 is SYDVKM. The CDR3 runs 15 residues. J lost 7 bases, V lost 3 bases, and 7 bases had no gene match. CDR3 coding DNA: TGTGCCAGCAGTTTGCAGGGGGCGCAAGGTGAAAAACTGTTTTTT. Its translation: CASSLQGAQGEKLFF.